This is a list of T cell receptor beta chains from one sample in a study of blood T cell repertoires in COVID-19. Assay used: immunoSEQ multiplex PCR; TCRdb lists only in-frame clones, some missing. The sample includes approximately 300,000 clones, 89% seen only once; the top ten take roughly 1.9%. Material for sequencing was peripheral blood. The receptors were sampled from a woman aged 25 to 39 with COVID-19, enrolled during active disease. Both conserved end residues are part of each CDR3. D genes are given only for firm matches. Some rows mark clone size as missing; the rest say once, few, many or name a class of expanded clone.

clone_size: NA; j_call: TRBJ2-2; d_call: NA; v_call: TRBV14; cdr3_nt: TGTGCCAGCAGCCCCGCGCTAGCTAACACCGGGGAGCTGTTTTTT; cdr3_aa: CASSPALANTGELFF
clone_size: NA; j_call: TRBJ1-4; d_call: NA; v_call: TRBV5-1; cdr3_nt: TGCGCCAGCAGCCCGACACCTTCTAATGAAAAACTGTTTTTT; cdr3_aa: CASSPTPSNEKLFF
clone_size: NA; j_call: TRBJ2-3; d_call: NA; v_call: TRBV18; cdr3_nt: TGTGCCAGCTCACCATCCGACAGGGATACGCAGTATTTT; cdr3_aa: CASSPSDRDTQYF
clone_size: NA; j_call: TRBJ1-6; d_call: NA; v_call: TRBV2; cdr3_nt: TGTGCCAGCAGTGGGGCAGGATTCTATAATTCACCCCTCCACTTT; cdr3_aa: CASSGAGFYNSPLHF
clone_size: NA; j_call: TRBJ1-5; d_call: TRBD1; v_call: TRBV5-1; cdr3_nt: TGCGCCAGCAGCGCAACAGGGGGTGGGGATCAGCCCCAGCATTTT; cdr3_aa: CASSATGGGDQPQHF
clone_size: NA; j_call: TRBJ1-1; d_call: NA; v_call: TRBV7-9; cdr3_nt: TGTGCCAGCGCCCTGGGCGGGGTGGACACTGAAGCTTTCTTT; cdr3_aa: CASALGGVDTEAFF
clone_size: NA; j_call: TRBJ1-1; d_call: NA; v_call: TRBV4-3; cdr3_nt: TGCGCCAGCAGCCAAGATGGTGGCAGGGACACTGAAGCTTTCTTT; cdr3_aa: CASSQDGGRDTEAFF
clone_size: few; j_call: TRBJ1-5; d_call: NA; v_call: TRBV23-1; cdr3_nt: TGCGCCAGCAGTCAATGGGCAGGGTATAGCAATCAGCCCCAGCATTTT; cdr3_aa: CASSQWAGYSNQPQHF
clone_size: NA; j_call: TRBJ1-4; d_call: TRBD1; v_call: TRBV19; cdr3_nt: TGTGCCAGTAGTACGGGTGGGGACAGGGTGGATCCGGCTAATGAAAAACTGTTTTTT; cdr3_aa: CASSTGGDRVDPANEKLFF
clone_size: NA; j_call: TRBJ2-7; d_call: NA; v_call: TRBV13; cdr3_nt: TGTGCCAGCAGCAACCGGGACTCCTTATTGGAGGAGCAGTACTTC; cdr3_aa: CASSNRDSLLEEQYF
clone_size: NA; j_call: TRBJ2-7; d_call: NA; v_call: TRBV6-2/TRBV6-3; cdr3_nt: TGTGCCAGCAGTTCCGGGAGAGGGGACTACGAGCAGTACTTC; cdr3_aa: CASSSGRGDYEQYF